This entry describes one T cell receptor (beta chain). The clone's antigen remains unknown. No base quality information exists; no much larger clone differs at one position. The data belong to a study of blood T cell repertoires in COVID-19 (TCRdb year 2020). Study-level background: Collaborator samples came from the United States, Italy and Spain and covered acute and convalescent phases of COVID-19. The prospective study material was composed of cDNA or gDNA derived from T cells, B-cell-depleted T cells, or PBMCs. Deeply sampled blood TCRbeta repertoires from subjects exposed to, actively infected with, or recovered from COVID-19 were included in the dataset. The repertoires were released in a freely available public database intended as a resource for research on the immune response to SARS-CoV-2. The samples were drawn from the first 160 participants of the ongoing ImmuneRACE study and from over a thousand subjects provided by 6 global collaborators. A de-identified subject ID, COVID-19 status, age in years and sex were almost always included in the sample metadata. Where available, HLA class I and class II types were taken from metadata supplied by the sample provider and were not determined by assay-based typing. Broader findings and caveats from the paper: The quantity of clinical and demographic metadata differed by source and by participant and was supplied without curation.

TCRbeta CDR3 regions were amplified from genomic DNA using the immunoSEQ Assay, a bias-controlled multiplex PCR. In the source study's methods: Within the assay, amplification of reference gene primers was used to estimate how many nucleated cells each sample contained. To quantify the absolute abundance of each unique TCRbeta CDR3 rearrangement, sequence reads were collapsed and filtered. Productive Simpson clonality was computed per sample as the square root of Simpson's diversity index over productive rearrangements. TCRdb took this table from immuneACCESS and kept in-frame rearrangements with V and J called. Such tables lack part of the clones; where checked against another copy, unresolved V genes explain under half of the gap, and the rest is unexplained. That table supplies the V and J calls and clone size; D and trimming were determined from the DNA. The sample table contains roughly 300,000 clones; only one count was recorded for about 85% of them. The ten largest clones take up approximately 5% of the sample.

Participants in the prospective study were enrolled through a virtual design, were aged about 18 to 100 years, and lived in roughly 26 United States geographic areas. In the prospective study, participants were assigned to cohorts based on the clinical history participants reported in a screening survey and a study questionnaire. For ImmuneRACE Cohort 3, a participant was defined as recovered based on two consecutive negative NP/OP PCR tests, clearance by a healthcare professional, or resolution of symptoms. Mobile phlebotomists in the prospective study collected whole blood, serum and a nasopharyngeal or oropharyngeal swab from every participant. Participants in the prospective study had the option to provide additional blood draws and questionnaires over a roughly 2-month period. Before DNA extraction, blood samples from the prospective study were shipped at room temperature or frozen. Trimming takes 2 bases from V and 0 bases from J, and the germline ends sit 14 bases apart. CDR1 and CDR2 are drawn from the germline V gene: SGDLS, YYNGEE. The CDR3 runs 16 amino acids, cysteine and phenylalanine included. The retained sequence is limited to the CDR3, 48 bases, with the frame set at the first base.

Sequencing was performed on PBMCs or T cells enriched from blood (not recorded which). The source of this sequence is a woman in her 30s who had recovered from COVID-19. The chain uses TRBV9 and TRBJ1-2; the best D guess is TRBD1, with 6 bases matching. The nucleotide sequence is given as TGTGCCAGCAGCGTTGCTGGGCAGGGGCCTAACTATGGCTACACCTTC. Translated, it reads CASSVAGQGPNYGYTF. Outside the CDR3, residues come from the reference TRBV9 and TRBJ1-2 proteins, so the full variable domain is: DSGVTQTPKHLITATGQRVTLRCSPRSGDLSVYWYQQSLDQGLQFLIQYYNGEERAKGNILERFSAQQFPDLHSELNLSSLELGDSALYFCASSVAGQGPNYGYTFGSGTRLTVV.